The source of this TCR beta chain is a study of human T cells and chemical hapten exposure. Time point noted: patch test 1, 2 weeks after DPC sensitization. Treatment indicated: therapeutic diphenylcyclopropenone sensitization with weekly scalp DPC. CDR1 MDHEN and CDR2 SYDVKM come from the germline V gene. This CDR3 region has 12 residues. V dropped 6 bases and J dropped 4 bases, with 9 bases sitting between them. MiXCR, applied by TCRdb to the RACE reads, yields one record per CDR3 protein. The data contain about 360,000 distinct CDR3 sequences, 5.5% to 8% of them singletons. The sample holds many counts of this clonotype. The target antigen is unknown. Study-wide points: Positively correlated with patch test score were the counts of PT1 expanded TCRs.

This chain joins TRBV28 and TRBJ1-2, with D uncertain. The sequences come from whole blood, collected in connection with sensitization to the hapten diphenylcyclopropenone (DPC). The source of this sequence is a woman aged 18 to 35 with alopecia areata. Some clones in this sample may be carry-over from other donors' samples. In DNA form, the CDR3 reads TGTGCCAGCAGCTTAGGTGGCTATGGCTACACCTTC. It specifies CASSLGGYGYTF.